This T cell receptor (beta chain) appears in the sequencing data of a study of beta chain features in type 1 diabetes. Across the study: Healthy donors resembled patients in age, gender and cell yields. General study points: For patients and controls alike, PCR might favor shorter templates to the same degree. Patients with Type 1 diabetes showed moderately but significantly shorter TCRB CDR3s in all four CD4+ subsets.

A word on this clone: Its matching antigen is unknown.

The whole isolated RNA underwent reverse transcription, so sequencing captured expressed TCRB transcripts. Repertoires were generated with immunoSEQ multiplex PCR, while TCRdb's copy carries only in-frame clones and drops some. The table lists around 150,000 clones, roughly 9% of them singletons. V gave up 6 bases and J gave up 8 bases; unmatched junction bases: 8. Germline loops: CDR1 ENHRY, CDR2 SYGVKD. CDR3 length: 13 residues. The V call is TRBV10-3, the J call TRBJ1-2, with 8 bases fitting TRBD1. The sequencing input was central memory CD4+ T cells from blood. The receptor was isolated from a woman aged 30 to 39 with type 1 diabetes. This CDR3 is CAIRPTGVEGYTF. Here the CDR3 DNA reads TGTGCCATCAGGCCGACAGGGGTCGAGGGCTACACCTTC.